These 27 T cell receptor beta chains were all obtained from the same sample, sequenced in a study of technical replicates of blood from a handful of donors. Generated by immunoSEQ multiplex PCR, the TCRdb table keeps only in-frame clones and is missing some. The sample records more than 60,000 clones, more than 85% being singletons. Material for sequencing was T cells isolated from PBMCs. The receptors stem from a human donor in good health.

This chain uses TRBV6-1 with TRBJ2-3; TRBD2 matches 12 bases. Germline values: CDR1 MNHNS, CDR2 SASEGT. After removal of 5 bases from V and 3 bases from J, the junction contained 3 bases not matched to a gene. CDR3 length: 15 amino acids. The CDR3 here is CASSRTSGDTDTQYF. Written as DNA, the CDR3 is TGTGCCAGCAGTCGGACTAGCGGGGATACAGATACGCAGTATTTT.

The chain has TRBV11-2 and TRBJ1-2; 8 nucleotides match TRBD1. CDR1 is SGHAT and CDR2 is FQNNGV in the germline V gene. Trimming cost V 2 bases and J 2 bases; bases outside gene matches: 4. The CDR3 sequence is 15 residues long. The CDR3 DNA follows: TGTGCCAGCAGCTTAACCCAGGGGGCCAACTATGGCTACACCTTC. Its translation is CASSLTQGANYGYTF.

The V call is TRBV6-5, the J call TRBJ2-1; 9 bases are shared with TRBD1. V lost 6 bases and J lost 4; bases outside the gene matches: 7. Germline lookup yields CDR1 MNHEY and CDR2 SVGAGI. CDR3 length: 15 amino acids. The CDR3 is CASRFGTGLYNEQFF. The CDR3 coding sequence is TGTGCCAGCAGATTCGGGACAGGGTTATACAATGAGCAGTTCTTC.

In this sample, this clone turned up once. The V call is TRBV6-1, the J call TRBJ1-4, with 8 bases that match TRBD1. This CDR3 spans 16 amino acids. The germline CDR1 and CDR2 sequences are MNHNS and SASEGT. Trimming at V came to 1 base and at J to 1 base, leaving 2 bases not matched to a gene. CDR3 DNA: TGTGCCAGCAGTGAAGTCAGGGGGCAAACTAATGAAAAACTGTTTTTT. Amino acids: CASSEVRGQTNEKLFF.

This chain connects TRBV7-9 to TRBJ1-4; D is uncertain. V lost 1 base, J lost 5 bases, and 8 bases lay in between. Germline V CDR1 and CDR2: SEHNR, FQNEAQ (reference sequence). The CDR3 totals 14 residues. CDR3 nucleotides: TGTGCCAGCAGCTTAGGGCTGTTCAATGAAAAACTGTTTTTT. It codes for CASSLGLFNEKLFF.

The chain joins TRBV5-1 to TRBJ2-1, with 10 bases identical to TRBD1. The CDR3 covers 13 residues. V lost 4 bases, J lost 10 bases, and 5 bases stayed unmatched. Looked up from germline, CDR1 is SGHRS and CDR2 is YFSETQ. CDR3: CASSVTTGGEQFF. CDR3 nucleotide sequence: TGCGCCAGCAGCGTAACGACAGGGGGCGAGCAGTTCTTC.

The chain uses TRBV19 and TRBJ1-2; maybe TRBD1 (5 bases). There are 13 residues in the CDR3. The germline V and J ends were trimmed by 3 bases and 1 base, with 6 bases remaining between them. Germline V gene lookup returns CDR1 LNHDA and CDR2 SQIVND (reference sequence). The CDR3 protein is CASSIQGNYGYTF. The CDR3 DNA reads TGTGCCAGTAGTATTCAGGGTAACTATGGCTACACCTTC.

V is TRBV25-1 and J is TRBJ2-7; 7 nucleotides match TRBD1. V shed 6 bases, J shed 4 bases, and the junction held 15 bases outside the gene matches. CDR1 MGHDK and CDR2 SYGVNS come from the germline V gene. The CDR3 loop spans 16 amino acids. The CDR3 DNA follows: TGTGCCAGCAGCCCCAACAGGGGCTTTCGAGGTTACGAGCAGTACTTC. Amino acids: CASSPNRGFRGYEQYF.

A few counts support this clone. The V and J genes are TRBV6-5 and TRBJ1-2, with TRBD1 matching 11 bases. J gave up 8 bases and V 8 bases, and 4 bases lay outside the gene matches. This CDR3 is 12 amino acids long. Germline CDR1 and CDR2: MNHEY and SVGAGI. The DNA for the CDR3 is TGTGCCAGCTCCCGGACAGGGGGCGGCTACACCTTC. Its translation is CASSRTGGGYTF.

The J gene is TRBJ1-2, the V gene TRBV29-1; D not resolved. The CDR3 has 11 amino acids. Germline CDR1 and CDR2: SQVTM and ANQGSEA. Trimming cost V 0 bases and J 8 bases, with 7 bases left between them. The CDR3 loop is CSVEDLPGYTF. For the CDR3, the DNA is TGCAGCGTTGAAGATCTACCGGGCTACACCTTC.

The chain combines TRBV11-3 with TRBJ1-3; possible D gene TRBD1, 5 bases. With 8 bases removed from V and 0 bases from J, the gap between germline ends came to 14 bases. This CDR3 has 15 residues. CDR1 is SGHNT and CDR2 is YENEEA in the germline V gene. CDR3 bases: TGTGCCAGCGGGGATCGGGACTCCTCTGGAAACACCATATATTTT. Amino acid sequence: CASGDRDSSGNTIYF.

This chain joins TRBV19 and TRBJ2-7; TRBD1 aligns across 9 bases. Per germline, CDR1 LNHDA and CDR2 SQIVND (reference sequence). This CDR3 spans 16 amino acids. V was pared by 3 bases and J by 3 bases, with 9 bases of the junction left unmatched. The CDR3 sequence: CASSMSATGGFYEQYF. The DNA for the CDR3 is TGTGCCAGTAGTATGTCGGCAACAGGGGGCTTCTACGAGCAGTACTTC.

V and J are TRBV4-2 and TRBJ2-1, with 9 bases that match TRBD2. The CDR3 covers 16 residues. From germline, CDR1 is LGHNA and CDR2 YNFKEQ. With 0 bases clipped from V and 4 bases from J, the junction kept 4 bases outside the gene matches. CDR3 sequence: CASSQDLAGQYNEQFF. The CDR3 bases are TGTGCCAGCAGCCAAGATCTAGCGGGGCAGTACAATGAGCAGTTCTTC.

V gene TRBV11-2 combines with J gene TRBJ1-2; D perhaps matches TRBD1 (5 bases). Trimming took off 0 bases at V and 6 bases at J, with 17 bases between the two ends. CDR3 size: 16 residues. Germline V gene data show CDR1 as SGHAT and CDR2 as FQNNGV. CDR3 sequence (DNA): TGTGCCAGCAGCTTAGATAACTGGGACTACTATAATGGCTACACCTTC. It is translated as CASSLDNWDYYNGYTF.

CDR3 loop: CASSQLGLAGGVGELFF. In DNA, the CDR3 is TGCGCCAGCAGTCAACTAGGACTAGCGGGGGGTGTTGGGGAGCTGTTTTTT. The chain recombines TRBV4-1 with TRBJ2-2; the match to TRBD2 covers 14 bases. This CDR3 is built from 17 residues. With 6 bases clipped from V and 8 bases from J, the junction kept 11 bases outside the gene matches. Germline-derived CDR1 and CDR2 are MGHRA and YSYEKL.

V is TRBV6-5 and J is TRBJ2-7, with 11 bases that match TRBD2. The CDR3 totals 14 residues. The germline V gene encodes CDR1 MNHEY and CDR2 SVGAGI. Trimming took 5 bases from V and 6 from J; bases not matched to a gene: 6. In nucleotides, the CDR3 is TGTGCCAGCAGTATGGGGACTAGCGGTTTCGAGCAGTACTTC. Protein: CASSMGTSGFEQYF.

The chain recombines TRBV5-4 with TRBJ2-7, with D maybe TRBD2 (6 bases). V lost 4 bases, J lost 3 bases, and 11 bases lay in between. CDR1 is SGHNT and CDR2 is YYREEE in the germline V gene (reference sequence). This CDR3 spans 13 amino acids. The CDR3 DNA is TGTGCCAGCAGCCATCGGGGGATCTACGAGCAGTACTTC. Translating it yields CASSHRGIYEQYF. Full variable domain (missing parts from reference TRBV5-4 and TRBJ2-7): ETGVTQSPTHLIKTRGQQVTLRCSSQSGHNTVSWYQQALGQGPQFIFQYYREEENGRGNFPPRFSGLQFPNYSSELNVNALELDDSALYLCASSHRGIYEQYFGPGTRLTVT.

The J gene is TRBJ1-1, the V gene TRBV7-2; weak D call: TRBD1 (5 bases). Germline V CDR1 and CDR2: SGHTA, FQGNSA. The CDR3 is 14 amino acids. The ends were cut back, 4 bases at V and 0 bases at J, with 9 bases in the middle. The CDR3 DNA follows: TGTGCCAGCAGCTATGGGGGGATGAACACTGAAGCTTTCTTT. Protein sequence: CASSYGGMNTEAFF.

The V and J genes are TRBV10-1 and TRBJ2-1; a weak D match, TRBD2 (6 bases). Looked up from germline, CDR1 is WNHNN and CDR2 is SYGVQD (reference sequence). The germline V and J ends were trimmed by 3 bases and 7 bases, with 13 bases remaining between them. The CDR3 length is 14 residues. The CDR3 region has the DNA TGCGCCAGCAGTGATTTTGGAGGGAATAATGAGCAGTTCTTC. Its translation is CASSDFGGNNEQFF.

The V gene is TRBV30, the J gene TRBJ1-6; 9 bases are a match to TRBD1. CDR3 size: 16 residues. V shed 5 bases, J shed 6 bases, and the junction held 11 bases outside the gene matches. Germline CDR1 GTSNPN, CDR2 SVGIG (reference sequence). CDR3 protein: CAWEGTGNYFNSPLHF. The CDR3 region has the DNA TGTGCCTGGGAAGGGACAGGGAATTATTTTAATTCACCCCTCCACTTT.

V is TRBV29-1 and J is TRBJ1-2; no definite D call. The CDR3 length is 16 residues. CDR1 and CDR2 from the germline V gene are SQVTM and ANQGSEA. The V end lost 0 bases, the J end lost 1 base, and 15 bases lay between the germline ends. This CDR3 is CSVEDPTVLFNYGYTF. In DNA form, the CDR3 reads TGCAGCGTTGAAGATCCCACTGTCCTTTTTAACTATGGCTACACCTTC.

The rearrangement links TRBV28 to TRBJ1-2; tentatively, D is TRBD1 (5 bases). The CDR3 covers 13 residues. V was pared by 3 bases and J by 8 bases, with 13 bases between. Germline V gene data show CDR1 as MDHEN and CDR2 as SYDVKM. CDR3 loop: CASSLMGGLGYTF. The CDR3 DNA reads as TGTGCCAGCAGTTTGATGGGGGGGTTGGGCTACACCTTC.

The chain joins TRBV27 to TRBJ2-3; D remains unclear. Looked up from germline, CDR1 is MNHEY and CDR2 is SMNVEV (reference sequence). CDR3 length: 14 amino acids. V gave up 0 bases and J gave up 2 bases, with 6 bases separating them. The CDR3 is CASSLSAFTDTQYF. CDR3 in DNA: TGTGCCAGCAGTTTATCGGCCTTCACAGATACGCAGTATTTT.

V is TRBV9 and J is TRBJ2-1; 8 bases are shared with TRBD2. Looked up from germline, CDR1 is SGDLS and CDR2 is YYNGEE. Trimming at V came to 0 bases and at J to 2 bases, leaving 7 bases not matched to a gene. The CDR3 totals 17 residues. CDR3 bases: TGTGCCAGCAGCGTAGCTGGGACTAGTATTACCTACAATGAGCAGTTCTTC. It codes for CASSVAGTSITYNEQFF. Together with reference TRBV9 and TRBJ2-1, the CDR3 gives the full variable domain: DSGVTQTPKHLITATGQRVTLRCSPRSGDLSVYWYQQSLDQGLQFLIQYYNGEERAKGNILERFSAQQFPDLHSELNLSSLELGDSALYFCASSVAGTSITYNEQFFGPGTRLTVL.

The rearrangement joins TRBV27 to TRBJ1-2; 7 bases are shared with TRBD1. Germline V gene lookup returns CDR1 MNHEY and CDR2 SMNVEV (reference sequence). The CDR3 spans 14 residues. The V gene end was trimmed by 5 bases and the J gene end by 0 bases; junction bases not matched to a gene: 3. The CDR3 loop is CASSATGTNYGYTF. CDR3 sequence (DNA): TGTGCCAGCAGTGCGACAGGGACTAACTATGGCTACACCTTC.

The chain uses TRBV9 and TRBJ1-5, with D unresolved. The V gene lost 0 bases and the J gene lost 11 bases, with 15 bases spanning the gap. This CDR3 has 14 amino acids. Looked up from germline, CDR1 is SGDLS and CDR2 is YYNGEE. CDR3 protein: CASSVGDLESAQHF. CDR3 nucleotide sequence: TGTGCCAGCAGCGTAGGTGATCTAGAATCCGCCCAGCATTTT.

This clone appeared a single time. The chain combines TRBV5-6 with TRBJ1-2; the D is unclear. The V gene's germline CDR1 is SGHDT and CDR2 YYEEEE. The CDR3 length is 15 residues. V gave up 4 bases and J gave up 4 bases, with 17 bases separating them. CDR3 sequence: CASSPGQAASYGYTF. In DNA form, the CDR3 reads TGTGCCAGCAGCCCCGGTCAGGCTGCGAGCTATGGCTACACCTTC.